This T cell receptor (beta chain) comes out of a study of OX40 agonist ivuxolimab in advanced cancers. Study in general: The patients received ivuxolimab by intravenous route every 2 weeks at 0.01 to 10 mg/kg.

As to this clone: Its antigen is not known.

Notes on the study in general: CD8+ T cells showed, on average, more clonal expansion than CD4+ cells.

Some clones are missing from TCRdb's copy, which holds only in-frame ones; the method was immunoSEQ multiplex PCR. This table holds tens of thousands of clones, about 91% found once. Sequences were derived from CD4+ or CD8+ T cells sorted from blood, sampled in a trial of the OX40 agonist ivuxolimab. This TCR was recovered from an adult with an advanced solid tumor such as melanoma, head and neck, liver or kidney cancer.

The CDR3 reads CASSFLGIGLKLFF. For the CDR3, the DNA is TGTGCCAGCAGTTTCTTAGGGATAGGCTTAAAACTGTTTTTT. The chain couples TRBV28 to TRBJ1-4, with D unresolved. Trimming cost V 3 bases and J 10 bases, with 15 bases left between them. This CDR3 is 14 amino acids long. The germline V gene encodes CDR1 MDHEN and CDR2 SYDVKM. The whole variable domain, remainder taken from reference TRBV28 and TRBJ1-4, is DVKVTQSSRYLVKRTGEKVFLECVQDMDHENMFWYRQDPGLGLRLIYFSYDVKMKEKGDIPEGYSVSREKKERFSLILESASTNQTSMYLCASSFLGIGLKLFFGSGTQLSVL.